Included here is one TCR beta chain sequence, with context. Authors' methods: Estimation of nucleated cell counts was performed using reference gene primer amplification. Here immunoSEQ multiplex PCR was the method, and the copy in TCRdb shows in-frame clones only, minus some. The V and J calls and the clone size are those of that table, but D and trimming were determined from the DNA. The profile shows some 190,000 clones, roughly 85% of them singletons. Germline CDR1 reads SGHRS; CDR2 reads YFSETQ. The CDR3 covers 14 residues. V lost 4 bases and J 0 bases, leaving 9 bases between the germline ends. This specimen comes from a study of blood T cell repertoires in COVID-19. In the study overall: The United States, Italy and Spain were the sources of the acute and convalescent COVID-19 samples. PBMCs, B-cell-depleted T cells, or T cells provided the cDNA or gDNA that made up the material.

The sample was peripheral blood. The V gene is TRBV5-1, the J gene TRBJ2-3; D is ambiguous. This clonotype was obtained from a human donor with active or convalescent COVID-19. The donor label of this sample is uncertain. The CDR3 region has the DNA TGCGCCAGCAGCCCGTCTAGGAGCACAGATACGCAGTATTTT. Its translation is CASSPSRSTDTQYF.